The 2 T cell receptor beta chains below all came from one sample that was sequenced in a study of OX40 agonist ivuxolimab in advanced cancers. Assay used: immunoSEQ multiplex PCR; TCRdb lists only in-frame clones, some missing. The repertoire holds 35,000 to 40,000 clones, approximately 87% seen once, with about 30% in the top ten. The material sequenced was CD4+ or CD8+ T cells sorted from blood, taken in a trial of the OX40 agonist ivuxolimab. The origin of the receptors is an adult with an advanced solid tumor such as melanoma, head and neck, liver or kidney cancer.

This clone occurred once. V gene TRBV18 combines with J gene TRBJ1-1; D is uncertain. The germline V gene has CDR1 KGHSH and CDR2 LQKENI. The CDR3 spans 14 residues. V lost 1 base and J lost 4, with 10 bases in between. CDR3 DNA: TGTGCCAGCTCACCACGGTCTGAGGTCACTGAAGCTTTCTTT. Encoded protein: CASSPRSEVTEAFF.

The chain links TRBV5-1 to TRBJ2-1; D uncertain. CDR1 is SGHRS and CDR2 is YFSETQ in the germline V gene. The CDR3 runs to 15 residues. Between the trimmed V and J ends, which lost 5 bases and 0 bases, there was a span of 12 bases. The CDR3, as DNA: TGCGCCAGCAGTCTTTTACAGCCCTCCTACAATGAGCAGTTCTTC. The encoded protein is CASSLLQPSYNEQFF.